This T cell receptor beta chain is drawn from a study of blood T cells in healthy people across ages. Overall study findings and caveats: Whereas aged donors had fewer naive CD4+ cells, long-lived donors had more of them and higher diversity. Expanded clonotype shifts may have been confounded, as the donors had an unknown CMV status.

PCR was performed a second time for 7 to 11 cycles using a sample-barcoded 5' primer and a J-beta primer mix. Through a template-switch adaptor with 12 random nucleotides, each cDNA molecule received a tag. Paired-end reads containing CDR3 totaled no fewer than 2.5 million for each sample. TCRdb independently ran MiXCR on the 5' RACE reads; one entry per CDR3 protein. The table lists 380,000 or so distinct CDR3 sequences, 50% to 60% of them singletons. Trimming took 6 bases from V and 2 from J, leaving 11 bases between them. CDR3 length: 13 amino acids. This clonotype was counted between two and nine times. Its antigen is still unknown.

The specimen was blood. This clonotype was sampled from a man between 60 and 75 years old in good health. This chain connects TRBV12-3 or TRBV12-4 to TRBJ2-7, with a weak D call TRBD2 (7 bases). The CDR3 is CASSKGGAYEQYF. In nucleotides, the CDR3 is TGTGCCAGCAGCAAAGGGGGGGCCTACGAGCAGTACTTC.